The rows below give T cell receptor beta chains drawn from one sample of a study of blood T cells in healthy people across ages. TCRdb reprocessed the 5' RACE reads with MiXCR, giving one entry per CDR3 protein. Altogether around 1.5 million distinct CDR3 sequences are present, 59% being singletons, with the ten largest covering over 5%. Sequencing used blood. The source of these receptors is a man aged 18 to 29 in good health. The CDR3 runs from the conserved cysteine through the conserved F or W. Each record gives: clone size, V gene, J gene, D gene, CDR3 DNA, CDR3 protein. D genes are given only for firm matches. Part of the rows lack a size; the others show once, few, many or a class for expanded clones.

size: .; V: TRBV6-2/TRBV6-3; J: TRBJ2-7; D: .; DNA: TGTGCCAGCAGTTACCCGTCCCGGGACTCCTCATACGAGCAGTACTTC; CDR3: CASSYPSRDSSYEQYF
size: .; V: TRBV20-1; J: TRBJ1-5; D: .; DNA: TGCAGTGCTAGGAATCCGGAAAGCAATCAGCCCCAGCATTTT; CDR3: CSARNPESNQPQHF
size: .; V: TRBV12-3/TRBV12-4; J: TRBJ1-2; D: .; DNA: TGTGCCAGCAGTTTGAGTCGAGGCGCCCACACCTTC; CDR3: CASSLSRGAHTF
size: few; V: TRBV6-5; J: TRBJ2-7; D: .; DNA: TGTGCCAGCAGTTACGGGAATCCGAAGGACTACGAGCAGTACTTC; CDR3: CASSYGNPKDYEQYF
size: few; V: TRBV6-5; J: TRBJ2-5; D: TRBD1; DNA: TGTGCCAGCAGGGGGGACAGCCAGTACGGGGAGACCCAGTACTTC; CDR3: CASRGDSQYGETQYF
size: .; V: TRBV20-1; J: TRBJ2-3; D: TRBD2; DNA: TGCAGTGCTAGAGATGGGAGGGGAGGCACAGATACGCAGTATTTT; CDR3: CSARDGRGGTDTQYF
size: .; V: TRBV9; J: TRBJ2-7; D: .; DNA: TGTGCCAGCAGCGTAGGGGGTTATAGAGGCGACGAGCAGTACTTC; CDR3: CASSVGGYRGDEQYF
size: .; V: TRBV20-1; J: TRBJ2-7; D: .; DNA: TGCAGTGCTAGAGAATCAAGGCACGAGCAGTACTTC; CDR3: CSARESRHEQYF
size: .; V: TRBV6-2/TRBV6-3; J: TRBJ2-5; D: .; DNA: TGTGCCAGCAGTTATAGTTCTGGGGAAGAGACCCAGTACTTC; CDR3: CASSYSSGEETQYF
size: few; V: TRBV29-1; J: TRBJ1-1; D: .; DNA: TGCAGCGTTGAAAGGGGCGGGAACACTGAAGCTTTCTTT; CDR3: CSVERGGNTEAFF